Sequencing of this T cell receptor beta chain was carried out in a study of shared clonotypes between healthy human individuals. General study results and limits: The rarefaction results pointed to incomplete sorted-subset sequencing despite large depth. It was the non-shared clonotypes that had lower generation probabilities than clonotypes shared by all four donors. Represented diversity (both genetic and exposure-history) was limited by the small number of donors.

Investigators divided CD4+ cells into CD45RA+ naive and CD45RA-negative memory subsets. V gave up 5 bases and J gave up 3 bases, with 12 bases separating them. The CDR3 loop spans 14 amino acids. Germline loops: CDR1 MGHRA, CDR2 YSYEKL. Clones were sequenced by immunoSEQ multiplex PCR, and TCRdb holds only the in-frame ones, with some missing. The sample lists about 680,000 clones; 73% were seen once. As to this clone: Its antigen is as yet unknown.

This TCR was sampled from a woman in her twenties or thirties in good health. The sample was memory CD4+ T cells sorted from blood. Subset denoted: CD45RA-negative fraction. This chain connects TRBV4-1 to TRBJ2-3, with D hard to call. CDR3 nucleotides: TGCGCCAGCAGCTTCCCCGGACGGACAGATACGCAGTATTTT. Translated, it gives CASSFPGRTDTQYF.